This T cell receptor beta chain was profiled in a study of CD8 T cells in ankylosing spondylitis. Overall study results and limits: A TCR beta motif of under 10 highly homologous variants appeared characteristic of ankylosing spondylitis blood. Reportedly, significant enrichment of disease-linked clones occurred in matched ankylosing spondylitis synovial fluid.

TCRdb itself ran the 5' RACE reads through MiXCR, one entry per CDR3 protein. There are some 330,000 distinct CDR3 sequences in the sample; under 8.5% occur only once, and 13% to 15% lies in the top ten. This clonotype came up a few times. What it recognizes is unknown. The TCR was taken from a male donor with ankylosing spondylitis. The specimen was blood, either unsorted or a sorted T cell fraction (not recorded which).

The CDR3 DNA reads as TGCAGTGCTAGAAAACAGAGTAATGAAAAACTGTTTTTT. Translating gives CSARKQSNEKLFF. The chain is built from TRBV20-1 and TRBJ1-4; D remains unclear. The CDR3 consists of 13 residues. The germline CDR1 and CDR2 sequences are DFQATT and SNEGSKA (reference sequence). Deletions cut 2 bases from V and 4 bases from J, with 8 bases between.